Below, 30 T cell receptor beta chains from the same sample are listed, as sequenced in a study of T-cell memory formation after mild COVID-19. TCRdb fed the 5' RACE reads into MiXCR, producing one record per CDR3 protein. The data show a few hundred thousand distinct CDR3 sequences, around 30% seen once. The sample taken for sequencing was PBMCs or a T cell subset sorted from them (not recorded which). The source of these receptors is an adult woman who had mild COVID-19 (a few samples of this study predate the infection). Cell type and time point are not known.

This clonotype was observed a few times. V usage is TRBV9 and J usage is TRBJ1-1, with TRBD1 identical over 10 bases. The germline V gene has CDR1 SGDLS and CDR2 YYNGEE. CDR3 length: 13 amino acids. V trimming: 6 bases; J trimming: 3 bases; junction bases outside the gene matches: 2. The CDR3 DNA sequence: TGTGCCAGCACGGGGACAGGGGACACTGAAGCTTTCTTT. This sequence encodes CASTGTGDTEAFF.

This clonotype was counted a few times. This rearrangement joins TRBV20-1 to TRBJ1-3; no definite D call. Germline-derived CDR1 and CDR2 are DFQATT and SNEGSKA (reference sequence). This CDR3 spans 13 amino acids. Trimming shortened V by 6 bases and J by 0 bases, and 9 bases separated the two germline ends. The CDR3 protein is CSANSASGNTIYF. CDR3 DNA: TGCAGTGCCAACAGTGCCTCTGGAAACACCATATATTTT.

This clonotype was seen a few times. The gene calls are TRBV4-2 and TRBJ2-6; tentatively, D is TRBD1 (6 bases). Germline CDR1 is LGHNA and CDR2 is YNFKEQ. Between the trimmed V and J ends, which lost 0 bases and 1 base, there was a span of 16 bases. CDR3 length equals 19 residues. CDR3 coding DNA: TGTGCCAGCAGCCAAGATCGCGGCAGGGGTACTTCTGGGGCCAACGTCCTGACTTTC. It codes for CASSQDRGRGTSGANVLTF.

This clonotype showed up just a few times. The chain carries TRBV18 and TRBJ2-7, with 11 nucleotides matching TRBD2. J lost 5 bases, V lost 6 bases, and 6 bases had no gene match. The germline CDR1 and CDR2 sequences are KGHSH and LQKENI. The CDR3 totals 14 residues. This CDR3 reads CASSPGLAGDEQYF. CDR3 coding DNA: TGTGCCAGCTCCCCAGGACTAGCGGGCGACGAGCAGTACTTC.

This clonotype was seen a few times. V is TRBV6-6 and J is TRBJ2-3; 8 bases match TRBD2. V was clipped by 6 bases and J by 0 bases; unmatched bases: 2. This CDR3 contains 14 residues. Per germline, CDR1 MNHNY and CDR2 SVGAGI (reference sequence). The CDR3 coding sequence is TGTGCCAGCAGCGGGACTAGGAGCACAGATACGCAGTATTTT. This sequence encodes CASSGTRSTDTQYF.

This clonotype was seen a handful of times. The chain is built from TRBV30 and TRBJ2-2, with a weak D call TRBD1 (6 bases). V lost 3 bases to trimming and J lost 1 base, with 12 bases between them. There are 15 residues in the CDR3. CDR1 and CDR2 from the germline V gene are GTSNPN and SVGIG (reference sequence). The CDR3 spells CAWSKGERNTGELFF. The CDR3, as DNA: TGTGCCTGGAGCAAGGGGGAGCGGAACACCGGGGAGCTGTTTTTT.

The genes are TRBV11-1 and TRBJ2-5; 7 positions agree with TRBD2. J gave up 1 base and V 4 bases, and 12 bases lay outside the gene matches. The CDR3 is made up of 17 amino acids. Per germline, CDR1 SGHAT and CDR2 FQDESV (reference sequence). In nucleotides, the CDR3 is TGTGCCAGCAGCTCTAGAGGGCGGGAGAGTGTCCAAGAGACCCAGTACTTC. Translated: CASSSRGRESVQETQYF.

The chain is built from TRBV7-3 and TRBJ2-3; D gene uncertain. Between the trimmed V and J ends, which lost 5 bases and 1 base, there was a span of 10 bases. Germline CDR1 reads SGHTA; CDR2 reads FQGTGA. This CDR3 region has 14 residues. The CDR3 region has the DNA TGTGCCAGCAGCCACCGGCGCGGCACAGATACGCAGTATTTT. It encodes CASSHRRGTDTQYF.

This clonotype was counted many times. The rearrangement uses TRBV20-1 and TRBJ1-1; D gene ambiguous. V was cut by 6 bases and J by 10 bases, with 12 bases left in between. CDR1 DFQATT and CDR2 SNEGSKA come from the germline V gene (reference sequence). The CDR3 has 10 residues. The chain's CDR3 is CSARNIGAFF. The CDR3 DNA reads as TGCAGTGCCAGGAATATCGGAGCTTTCTTT.

This clonotype appeared a few times. The gene calls are TRBV25-1 and TRBJ1-2; D perhaps matches TRBD1 (5 bases). Germline V gene sequence: CDR1 MGHDK, CDR2 SYGVNS. The CDR3 has 13 residues. Trimming left V 10 bases short and J 0 bases short, with 12 bases between. CDR3 nucleotide sequence: TGTGCCACCCGGGGCCCCCCTAACTATGGCTACACCTTC. It specifies CATRGPPNYGYTF.

The J gene is TRBJ2-1, the V gene TRBV10-3, with 8 bases aligning to TRBD2. Trimming cost V 6 bases and J 8 bases; bases outside gene matches: 9. CDR1 and CDR2 (germline): ENHRY, SYGVKD. This CDR3 is built from 14 residues. The CDR3 loop reads CAIRGGREGDEQFF. The CDR3, as DNA: TGTGCCATCAGGGGGGGACGGGAGGGCGATGAGCAGTTCTTC.

This chain joins TRBV15 and TRBJ1-1, with TRBD1 matching over 7 bases. With 6 bases clipped from V and 1 base from J, the junction kept 5 bases outside the gene matches. The CDR3 contains 14 residues. Germline V gene data show CDR1 as LNHNV and CDR2 as YYDKDF (reference sequence). The CDR3: CATRLYRGNTEAFF. The CDR3 nucleotides are TGTGCCACCAGACTCTACAGGGGGAACACTGAAGCTTTCTTT.

The rearrangement uses TRBV7-8 and TRBJ2-1; 8 positions match TRBD2. Germline values: CDR1 SGHVS, CDR2 FQNEAQ. This CDR3 is built from 18 residues. The V gene end was trimmed by 0 bases and the J gene end by 4 bases; junction bases not matched to a gene: 11. CDR3 sequence (DNA): TGTGCCAGCAGCTTAGCGTTTAGCGGGGCATTAAATTACAATGAGCAGTTCTTC. It translates to CASSLAFSGALNYNEQFF.

This clonotype was recorded many times. Germline is not matched at one junction end, which may reflect a read error. This chain uses TRBV24-1 with TRBJ2-3; a possible D gene is TRBD2 (7 bases). Germline V gives CDR1 KGHDR, CDR2 SFDVKD. The CDR3 length is 15 residues. CDR3 bases: TGTGCCATCAGTGAGGGGGGGCAAGGCACAGATACGCAGTATTTT. Translating gives CAISEGGQGTDTQYF.

The chain is built from TRBV29-1 and TRBJ1-1; D may be TRBD1 (5 bases). Germline V gives CDR1 SQVTM, CDR2 ANQGSEA. This CDR3 comprises 13 residues. Trimming took 4 bases from V and 0 from J, leaving 9 bases between them. The CDR3, as DNA: TGCAGCGTTGGACAGACTATGAACACTGAAGCTTTCTTT. It encodes CSVGQTMNTEAFF.

DNA for the CDR3: TGTGCCAGCAGCTTGGGGGTCAGCACTGAAGCTTTCTTT. Amino acids: CASSLGVSTEAFF. The chain uses TRBV11-3 and TRBJ1-1, with a possible D match to TRBD1 (5 bases). This CDR3 region has 13 residues. The germline gives CDR1 SGHNT, CDR2 YENEEA. Deletions cut 3 bases from V and 4 bases from J, with 9 bases between.

This chain connects TRBV6-5 to TRBJ1-2, with 7 bases fitting TRBD1. The CDR3 sequence is 17 residues long. Germline trimming cut 3 bases from V and 7 bases from J; bases unmatched to any gene: 17. Germline CDR1 is MNHEY and CDR2 is SVGAGI. The CDR3 sequence is CASSYLGNRQGRGGYTF. The CDR3 bases are TGTGCCAGCAGTTATCTGGGGAACAGACAGGGAAGAGGTGGCTACACCTTC.

This chain connects TRBV5-6 to TRBJ2-7; D may be TRBD1 or TRBD2 (5 bases each). Germline assignment: CDR1 SGHDT and CDR2 YYEEEE. V gave up 3 bases and J gave up 0 bases, with 16 bases separating them. CDR3 size: 16 residues. In DNA form, the CDR3 reads TGTGCCAGCAGCTACGCCGGGACGGAACACTCCTACGAGCAGTACTTC. Translation: CASSYAGTEHSYEQYF.

This clonotype was counted ten times or more. The chain links TRBV28 to TRBJ1-1, with D possibly being TRBD1 (5 bases). This CDR3 is built from 12 residues. CDR1 and CDR2 (germline): MDHEN, SYDVKM. V dropped 3 bases and J dropped 7 bases, with 9 bases sitting between them. The chain's CDR3 is CASSFPRDEAFF. CDR3 DNA: TGTGCCAGCAGTTTCCCCAGGGATGAAGCTTTCTTT.

The chain has TRBV29-1 and TRBJ1-2; no definite D call. This CDR3 is built from 12 residues. With 4 bases removed from V and 8 bases from J, the gap between germline ends came to 14 bases. The germline V gene encodes CDR1 SQVTM and CDR2 ANQGSEA. The CDR3 sequence: CSVAGSAGGYTF. CDR3 in DNA: TGCAGCGTTGCGGGTTCGGCCGGCGGCTACACCTTC.

This chain joins TRBV5-1 and TRBJ2-7; 7 nucleotides match TRBD1. The CDR3 runs to 13 residues. Per germline, CDR1 SGHRS and CDR2 YFSETQ. V lost 3 bases and J lost 4; bases outside the gene matches: 4. The DNA of the CDR3 is TGCGCCAGCAGCTGGGGGACAGAGTACGAGCAGTACTTC. Translated, it gives CASSWGTEYEQYF.

The rearrangement joins TRBV10-3 to TRBJ2-2; 10 positions match TRBD2. V shed 6 bases and J 4 bases; nucleotides not matched to a gene: 17. The germline CDR1 and CDR2 sequences are ENHRY and SYGVKD. The CDR3 is 19 residues long. The CDR3 sequence is CAIRAPRLAGVPATGELFF. The CDR3 nucleotides are TGTGCCATCAGGGCCCCCCGGCTAGCGGGAGTTCCCGCCACCGGGGAGCTGTTTTTT.

This rearrangement joins TRBV5-6 to TRBJ2-6, with TRBD1 matching over 7 bases. The J segment lost 2 bases and the V segment lost 4 bases, leaving 12 bases of the junction unmatched. CDR1 and CDR2 from the germline V gene are SGHDT and YYEEEE. This CDR3 region has 18 residues. CDR3 loop: CASSPALRQGAGANVLTF. Written as DNA, the CDR3 is TGTGCCAGCAGCCCCGCGTTGCGACAGGGCGCTGGGGCCAACGTCCTGACTTTC.

The chain carries TRBV7-3 and TRBJ2-5; no clear D. Looked up from germline, CDR1 is SGHTA and CDR2 is FQGTGA. V was pared by 1 base and J by 5 bases, with 11 bases between. The CDR3 has 14 amino acids. The CDR3 DNA sequence: TGTGCCAGCAGCTTAAACGCCTTGGAGGAGACCCAGTACTTC. This gives the protein CASSLNALEETQYF.

This sequence joins TRBV7-3 and TRBJ2-3, with 15 bases that match TRBD2. The CDR3 has 16 residues. From germline, CDR1 is SGHTA and CDR2 FQGTGA. Germline trimming cut 5 bases from V and 4 bases from J; bases unmatched to any gene: 4. CDR3 protein: CASSPWTSGGADTQYF. CDR3 in DNA: TGTGCCAGCAGCCCCTGGACTAGCGGGGGGGCAGATACGCAGTATTTT.

This clonotype was observed a handful of times. This rearrangement joins TRBV7-9 to TRBJ2-7; tentative D call: TRBD1 (5 bases). Per the germline V gene, CDR1 is SEHNR and CDR2 is FQNEAQ (reference sequence). V lost 4 bases to trimming and J lost 5 bases, with 18 bases between them. The CDR3 spans 15 residues. The CDR3 reads CASSSGPDGWDEQYF. The CDR3 DNA sequence: TGTGCCAGCAGCTCAGGGCCCGACGGTTGGGACGAGCAGTACTTC.

In its sample, this clonotype was seen once. The chain combines TRBV10-3 with TRBJ2-1; D is perhaps TRBD1 or TRBD2 (6 bases each). The V end lost 7 bases, the J end lost 7 bases, and 14 bases lay between the germline ends. The CDR3 runs 13 residues. Germline-derived CDR1 and CDR2 are ENHRY and SYGVKD. CDR3 coding DNA: TGTGCCATCAACCCGGAGGGGGTAAATGAGCAGTTCTTC. Its protein product is CAINPEGVNEQFF.

This clonotype was detected a few times. This chain links TRBV10-3 with TRBJ2-3; TRBD2 matches 11 bases. The V gene's germline CDR1 is ENHRY and CDR2 SYGVKD. The V segment lost 6 bases and the J segment 8 bases; nucleotides outside the gene matches: 10. This CDR3 has 15 residues. The CDR3 DNA reads TGTGCCATCAGCGCCGCGGGTACTAGCGGGAGTACGCAGTATTTT. It yields the protein CAISAAGTSGSTQYF.

The V and J genes are TRBV29-1 and TRBJ1-1; D is possibly TRBD1 (5 bases). The CDR3 is 13 amino acids. V was trimmed by 7 bases and J by 0 bases, leaving 12 bases between them. Germline V gene sequence: CDR1 SQVTM, CDR2 ANQGSEA. CDR3 protein: CSARQGVNTEAFF. The CDR3 coding sequence is TGCAGCGCCCGCCAAGGGGTGAACACTGAAGCTTTCTTT.

This clonotype was counted between two and nine times. CDR3 region: CSAKGVWDLEQFF. The CDR3 nucleotides are TGCAGTGCTAAGGGGGTTTGGGACTTGGAGCAGTTCTTC. The chain employs TRBV20-1 and TRBJ2-1; D tentatively reads TRBD1 or TRBD2 (6 bases each). The ends were cut back, 4 bases at V and 10 bases at J, with 17 bases in the middle. The CDR3 extends over 13 amino acids. Germline CDR1 and CDR2: DFQATT and SNEGSKA (reference sequence).